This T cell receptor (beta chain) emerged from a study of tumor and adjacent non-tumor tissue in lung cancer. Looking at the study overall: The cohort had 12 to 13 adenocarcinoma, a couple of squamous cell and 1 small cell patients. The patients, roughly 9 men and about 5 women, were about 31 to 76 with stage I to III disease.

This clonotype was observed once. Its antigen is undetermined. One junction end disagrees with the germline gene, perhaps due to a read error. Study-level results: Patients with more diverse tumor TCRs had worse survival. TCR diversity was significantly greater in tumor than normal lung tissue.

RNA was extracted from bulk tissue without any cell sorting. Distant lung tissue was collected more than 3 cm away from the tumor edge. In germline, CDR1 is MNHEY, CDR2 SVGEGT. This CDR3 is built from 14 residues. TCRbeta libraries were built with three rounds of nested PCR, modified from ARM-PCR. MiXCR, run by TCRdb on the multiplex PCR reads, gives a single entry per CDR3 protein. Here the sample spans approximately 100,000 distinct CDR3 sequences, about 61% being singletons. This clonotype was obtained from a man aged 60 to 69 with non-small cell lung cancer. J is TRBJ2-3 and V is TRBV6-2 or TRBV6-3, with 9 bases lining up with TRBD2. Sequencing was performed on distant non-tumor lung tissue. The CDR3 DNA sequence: TGTGTCAGCAGCTTAGCGGGAGAAGCGGATACGCAGTATTTT. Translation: CVSSLAGEADTQYF.